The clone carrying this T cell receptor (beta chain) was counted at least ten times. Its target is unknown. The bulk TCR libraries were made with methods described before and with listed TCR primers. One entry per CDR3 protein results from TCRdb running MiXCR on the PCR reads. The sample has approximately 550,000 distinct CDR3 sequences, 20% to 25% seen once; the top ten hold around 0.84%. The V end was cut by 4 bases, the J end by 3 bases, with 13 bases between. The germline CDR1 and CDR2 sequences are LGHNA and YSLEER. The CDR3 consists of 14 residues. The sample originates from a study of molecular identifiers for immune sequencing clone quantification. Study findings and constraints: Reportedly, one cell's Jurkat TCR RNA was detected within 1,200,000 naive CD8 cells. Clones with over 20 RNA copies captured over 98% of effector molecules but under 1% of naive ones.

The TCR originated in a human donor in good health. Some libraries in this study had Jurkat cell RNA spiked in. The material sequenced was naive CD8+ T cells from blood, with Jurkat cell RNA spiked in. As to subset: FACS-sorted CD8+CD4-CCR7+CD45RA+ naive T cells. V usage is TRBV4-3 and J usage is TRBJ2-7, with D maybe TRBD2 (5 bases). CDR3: CASSPGPGDYEQYF. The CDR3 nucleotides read TGCGCCAGCAGCCCCGGGCCCGGGGACTACGAGCAGTACTTC.